The rows below give T cell receptor beta chains drawn from one sample of a study of blood T cells in healthy people across ages. TCRdb reprocessed the 5' RACE reads with MiXCR, giving one entry per CDR3 protein. The table lists more than 900,000 distinct CDR3 sequences, approximately 26% of them singletons. These records were also assigned to another study, of T cells of mothers and their children.

Sequencing was performed on blood. Receptor source: a girl between 2 and 10 years old in good health. Both conserved end residues are trimmed from each CDR3.

V gene: TRBV10-3; J gene: TRBJ2-3; CDR3 protein: AISSGTGGADTQY
V gene: TRBV29-1; J gene: TRBJ2-7; CDR3 protein: SVKGLMSYEQY
V gene: TRBV7-7; J gene: TRBJ2-3; CDR3 protein: ASSPPLDSDTQY
V gene: TRBV7-3; J gene: TRBJ2-7; CDR3 protein: ASSLERGSNDEQY
V gene: TRBV6-2/TRBV6-3; J gene: -; CDR3 protein: ASSQNAGTTINEQY
V gene: TRBV6-2/TRBV6-3; J gene: TRBJ2-2; CDR3 protein: ASSWTSGEVNTGELF
V gene: TRBV6-4; J gene: -; CDR3 protein: ASKAASYNEQF
V gene: TRBV28; J gene: TRBJ2-7; CDR3 protein: ASSLLGTRSYEQY
V gene: TRBV27; J gene: TRBJ2-1; CDR3 protein: ASVITGTSYEQF
V gene: TRBV19; J gene: TRBJ2-6; CDR3 protein: ASSLNVNSGANVLT
V gene: TRBV6-1; J gene: -; CDR3 protein: ASREQGAYEQY
V gene: TRBV4-2; J gene: TRBJ1-1; CDR3 protein: ASSHTGGGNTEAF
V gene: TRBV28; J gene: TRBJ2-2; CDR3 protein: ASSPPPGELF
V gene: TRBV11-2; J gene: TRBJ2-5; CDR3 protein: ASSSSWGETQY
V gene: TRBV18; J gene: TRBJ1-1; CDR3 protein: ASSPRQETSEAF
V gene: TRBV5-1; J gene: TRBJ2-6; CDR3 protein: ASSLAKGAGANVLT
V gene: TRBV2; J gene: TRBJ1-2; CDR3 protein: ASSEHRLGYT
V gene: TRBV4-1; J gene: TRBJ2-7; CDR3 protein: ASSQSGTPNSYEQY
V gene: TRBV20-1; J gene: TRBJ2-3; CDR3 protein: SADRPDTQY
V gene: TRBV6-5; J gene: TRBJ2-1; CDR3 protein: ASSYFGGYHNEQF
V gene: TRBV20-1; J gene: TRBJ2-3; CDR3 protein: SARDYLAGVPDTQY
V gene: TRBV29-1; J gene: TRBJ2-7; CDR3 protein: SVWDRSDEQY
V gene: TRBV24-1; J gene: TRBJ1-5; CDR3 protein: ATSVGGNQPQH
V gene: TRBV5-1; J gene: TRBJ1-6; CDR3 protein: ASSLEDGSTPLH
V gene: TRBV20-1; J gene: TRBJ2-5; CDR3 protein: SASPFAGRAGETQY
V gene: TRBV2; J gene: TRBJ1-1; CDR3 protein: ASSEGPDVTEAF
V gene: TRBV4-1; J gene: TRBJ2-7; CDR3 protein: ASSQDWEGRGYEQY
V gene: TRBV7-2; J gene: TRBJ2-6; CDR3 protein: ASSFFTGANVLT
V gene: TRBV6-5; J gene: TRBJ2-5; CDR3 protein: ASSRLQETQY
V gene: TRBV20-1; J gene: TRBJ2-5; CDR3 protein: SAGDRRETQY
V gene: TRBV20-1; J gene: TRBJ2-4; CDR3 protein: SARDRDTHSPIQY
V gene: TRBV11-2; J gene: TRBJ2-1; CDR3 protein: ASSYQGGLENEQF
V gene: TRBV11-2; J gene: -; CDR3 protein: ASSLGLARGYEQY
V gene: TRBV5-1; J gene: TRBJ2-3; CDR3 protein: ASSSPGKRTTDTQY
V gene: TRBV29-1; J gene: TRBJ1-1; CDR3 protein: SGGGYEAF
V gene: TRBV12-3/TRBV12-4; J gene: -; CDR3 protein: ASSLGSGREGEQF
V gene: TRBV28; J gene: TRBJ2-4; CDR3 protein: ASRGVRGTKNIQY
V gene: TRBV6-5; J gene: TRBJ1-2; CDR3 protein: ASVGGQGPKDYGYT
V gene: TRBV15; J gene: TRBJ2-7; CDR3 protein: ATSGGLSYEQY
V gene: TRBV4-1; J gene: TRBJ1-2; CDR3 protein: ASSQDPSRFYGYT